At least ten counts were recorded for the clone carrying this T cell receptor beta chain. Its antigen is not known. This sample is drawn from a study of response to subunit inactivated influenza vaccine. Germline CDR1 and CDR2: LNHDA and SQIVND (reference sequence). The length of the CDR3 is 12 residues. V was clipped by 8 bases and J by 5 bases, with 12 bases between them. Study conclusions and caveats: It was the authors' suggestion that each seasonal influenza vaccination recruits few new T cells.

TCRdb passed the RT-PCR reads through MiXCR, listing each CDR3 protein once. The sample contains about 180,000 distinct CDR3 sequences, about 9% of which appear only once. This clonotype was obtained from a man over 45 who received an inactivated influenza vaccine. Sample: non-naive T cells sorted from PBMCs, taken on the day of vaccination. The genes are TRBV19 and TRBJ1-1, with D possibly being TRBD1 (5 bases). CDR3 loop: CASRGGGTEAFF. The CDR3 DNA sequence: TGTGCCAGTCGCGGGGGGGGTACTGAAGCTTTCTTT.